This TCR beta chain was sequenced for a study of blood T cell repertoires in COVID-19. TCRdb's table, derived via immunoSEQ multiplex PCR, lists solely in-frame clones and lacks some. The sample consists of about 55,000 clones, 86% of them appearing once. The V end lost 5 bases, the J end lost 0 bases, and 2 bases lay between the germline ends. The CDR3 loop spans 12 amino acids. CDR1 is SGHTA and CDR2 is FQGNSA in the germline V gene. This TCR came from an elderly man with acute or convalescent COVID-19. The sequenced sample consisted of peripheral blood. The rearrangement uses TRBV7-2 and TRBJ1-5; D remains ambiguous. The CDR3 DNA follows: TGTGCCAGCAGCCATAGCAATCAGCCCCAGCATTTT. Translating gives CASSHSNQPQHF.